The next 19 T cell receptor beta chains were all read from a single sample in a study of blood T cell repertoires in COVID-19. This table comes from immunoSEQ multiplex PCR, and its TCRdb copy is limited to in-frame clones, with some not included. The data hold under 45,000 clones, with 80% to 90% observed a single time. The specimen was peripheral blood. The source of these receptors is a man at least 80 years old with active COVID-19.

This clone has only a few counts. The chain is built from TRBV6-2 or TRBV6-3 and TRBJ2-2, with TRBD2 identical over 7 bases. The length of the CDR3 is 15 residues. Germline CDR1 MNHEY, CDR2 SVGEGT. Trimming at V came to 1 base and at J to 6 bases, leaving 5 bases not matched to a gene. In DNA, the CDR3 is TGTGCCAGCAGTTACTACCGGGAGGAGTCCGGGGAGCTGTTTTTT. As protein: CASSYYREESGELFF.

This rearrangement joins TRBV29-1 to TRBJ2-2, with TRBD2 matching over 10 bases. The germline gives CDR1 SQVTM, CDR2 ANQGSEA. Germline trimming cut 4 bases from V and 4 bases from J; bases unmatched to any gene: 6. The CDR3 is 15 amino acids. The CDR3 sequence is CSVVASGSVTGELFF. The CDR3 DNA reads TGCAGCGTTGTGGCTAGCGGGAGTGTCACCGGGGAGCTGTTTTTT.

This CDR3 is CATHRQGTYEQYF. The DNA for the CDR3 is TGTGCCACTCACAGACAGGGAACGTACGAGCAGTACTTC. The V gene is TRBV28, the J gene TRBJ2-7; 7 bases map to TRBD1. The CDR3 has 13 amino acids. Trimming removed 10 bases from V and 4 bases from J; junction bases left unmatched: 10. Germline CDR1 reads MDHEN; CDR2 reads SYDVKM.

The chain uses TRBV5-1 and TRBJ2-2; D ambiguous. Trimming stripped 3 bases from V and 5 bases from J, with 5 bases between. Germline CDR1 and CDR2: SGHRS and YFSETQ. The length of the CDR3 is 12 residues. The CDR3 sequence is CASSSGTGELFF. The DNA of the CDR3 is TGCGCCAGCAGCTCAGGTACCGGGGAGCTGTTTTTT.

This chain connects TRBV24-1 to TRBJ1-1; possibly TRBD1 for D (6 bases). V dropped 9 bases and J dropped 0 bases, with 10 bases sitting between them. This CDR3 comprises 13 residues. Germline V gene sequence: CDR1 KGHDR, CDR2 SFDVKD. The CDR3 region is CATRGQLNTEAFF. CDR3 coding DNA: TGTGCCACCCGAGGACAGTTGAACACTGAAGCTTTCTTT.

CDR3 loop: CASNEVPTTHQPQHF. CDR3 bases: TGTGCCAGTAACGAGGTCCCGACGACGCATCAGCCCCAGCATTTT. The chain couples TRBV19 to TRBJ1-5; D unclear. This CDR3 comprises 15 residues. From germline, CDR1 is LNHDA and CDR2 SQIVND (reference sequence). Trimming removed 7 bases from V and 5 bases from J, with 18 bases in between.

The genes are TRBV2 and TRBJ1-1; D uncertain. Germline-derived CDR1 and CDR2 are SNHLY and FYNNEI. V was pared by 4 bases and J by 1 base, with 7 bases between. The CDR3 extends over 13 amino acids. The CDR3 DNA reads as TGTGCCAGCAGTGGGCATCAGAACACTGAAGCTTTCTTT. As protein: CASSGHQNTEAFF. Together with reference TRBV2 and TRBJ1-1, the CDR3 gives the full variable domain: EPEVTQTPSHQVTQMGQEVILRCVPISNHLYFYWYRQILGQKVEFLVSFYNNEISEKSEIFDDQFSVERPDGSNFTLKIRSTKLEDSAMYFCASSGHQNTEAFFGQGTRLTVV.

This clone was detected once. This chain joins TRBV24-1 and TRBJ2-2; D is possibly TRBD1 (5 bases). V shed 10 bases and J shed 6 bases, with 11 bases lying between them. The CDR3 covers 12 residues. Germline CDR1 is KGHDR and CDR2 is SFDVKD. Here the CDR3 reads CATRAGPGELFF. The CDR3, as DNA: TGTGCCACTCGGGCAGGGCCCGGGGAGCTGTTTTTT.

This clone was seen a single time. In DNA, the CDR3 is TGTGCCACCAGTGACCGCGGGACTAGCGGGAAGACTGAGCAGTTCTTC. Protein sequence: CATSDRGTSGKTEQFF. V usage is TRBV24-1 and J usage is TRBJ2-1; TRBD2 matches 13 bases. Germline lookup yields CDR1 KGHDR and CDR2 SFDVKD. V dropped 4 bases and J dropped 9; count of bases not matched to a gene: 8. CDR3 size: 16 residues.

The chain uses TRBV6-2 or TRBV6-3 and TRBJ2-7, with D possibly TRBD1 on 5 matching bases. Germline V gene lookup returns CDR1 MNHEY and CDR2 SVGEGT. V shed 5 bases and J shed 0 bases, with 8 bases lying between them. This CDR3 region has 13 residues. The CDR3: CASSPDSSYEQYF. CDR3 DNA sequence: TGTGCCAGCAGTCCCGACAGCTCCTACGAGCAGTACTTC.

This chain links TRBV10-1 with TRBJ1-1; no clear D gene. V lost 0 bases, J lost 5 bases, and 7 bases lay in between. There are 13 residues in the CDR3. Germline CDR1 reads WNHNN; CDR2 reads SYGVQD (reference sequence). The CDR3 region has the DNA TGCGCCAGCAGTGAGTCAAAACGGACTGAAGCTTTCTTT. This codes for CASSESKRTEAFF.

The chain joins TRBV7-6 to TRBJ2-1; 10 bases fit TRBD2. Germline CDR1 is SGHVS and CDR2 is FNYEAQ. V lost 5 bases, J lost 9 bases, and 13 bases stayed unmatched. The CDR3 extends over 16 amino acids. The CDR3, as DNA: TGTGCCAGCAGCGGATTATCTAGCGGGAGAGGACTTGAGCAGTTCTTC. Translation: CASSGLSSGRGLEQFF.

J is TRBJ2-7 and V is TRBV7-2, with D maybe TRBD2 (5 bases). Trimming took 5 bases from V and 3 from J, leaving 11 bases between them. Germline V gene data show CDR1 as SGHTA and CDR2 as FQGNSA. This CDR3 contains 13 residues. The CDR3 coding sequence is TGTGCCAGCAGCCCGCAGCGGATCTACGAGCAGTACTTC. Its protein product is CASSPQRIYEQYF.

The chain carries TRBV27 and TRBJ2-2; possibly TRBD2 for D (6 bases). CDR1 MNHEY and CDR2 SMNVEV come from the germline V gene (reference sequence). The CDR3 runs 14 residues. Trimming cost V 6 bases and J 1 base, with 9 bases left between them. CDR3 DNA: TGTGCCAGCAGCGGGGGTATGAACACCGGGGAGCTGTTTTTT. Its protein is CASSGGMNTGELFF.

V and J are TRBV5-4 and TRBJ2-4; TRBD2 might be the D (6 bases). The V end was cut by 0 bases, the J end by 3 bases, with 13 bases between. The CDR3 covers 16 residues. CDR1 SGHNT and CDR2 YYREEE come from the germline V gene (reference sequence). CDR3 coding DNA: TGTGCCAGCAGCTTGGGGGAGGTCGGCGGCAAAAACATTCAGTACTTC. It encodes CASSLGEVGGKNIQYF.

The J gene is TRBJ1-4, the V gene TRBV6-2 or TRBV6-3, with TRBD1 matching 10 bases. The CDR3 length is 13 residues. The trim removed 6 bases at V and 16 bases at J, leaving 11 bases unmatched. Germline V lookup: CDR1 MNHEY, CDR2 SVGEGT. The CDR3 sequence is CASSDPDRGRKFF. The CDR3 DNA reads as TGTGCCAGCAGCGACCCGGACAGGGGGAGGAAGTTTTTT.

The chain carries TRBV4-3 and TRBJ2-7, with TRBD2 matching 9 bases. Germline V CDR1 and CDR2: LGHNA, YSLEER. J was trimmed by 3 bases and V by 4 bases; bases with no gene match: 7. This CDR3 has 15 amino acids. The CDR3 DNA follows: TGCGCCAGCAGCCGGCAGTCAGCGGGAGGCTACGAGCAGTACTTC. It codes for CASSRQSAGGYEQYF.

The chain recombines TRBV10-3 with TRBJ2-7; a weak D match, TRBD1 (5 bases). Germline values: CDR1 ENHRY, CDR2 SYGVKD. The CDR3 covers 11 residues. V lost 3 bases, J lost 6 bases, and 6 bases lay in between. The CDR3 DNA sequence: TGTGCCATCAGTGAAAGGGGCGAGCAGTACTTC. Its translation is CAISERGEQYF.

The J gene is TRBJ2-7, the V gene TRBV10-2, with a weak D call TRBD2 (5 bases). Germline lookup yields CDR1 WSHSY and CDR2 SAAADI. The CDR3 extends over 17 amino acids. V lost 3 bases to trimming and J lost 4 bases, with 22 bases between them. CDR3 sequence: CASSEGSWGSSFYEQYF. CDR3 nucleotides: TGCGCCAGCAGTGAAGGGAGCTGGGGAAGTTCGTTTTACGAGCAGTACTTC.